This T cell receptor (beta chain) was identified in a study of vaccination and CD4 T cells after COVID-19. TCRdb called the PCR reads again in MiXCR, with one record for every CDR3 protein. This table holds about 36,000 distinct CDR3 sequences, around 39% found once. Time point of the sample: late sampling 161 to 241 days after vaccination in a few convalescent patients. This clonotype was seen only a few times. This TCR was sampled from a human donor who had recovered from COVID-19. This material consisted of CD4+ T cells from blood, taken about 7 months after SARS-CoV-2 vaccination.

CDR3 loop: CSARDQISNYGYTF. CDR3 DNA sequence: TGCAGTGCTAGAGATCAGATTTCTAACTATGGCTACACCTTC. This chain links TRBV20-1 with TRBJ1-2, with D unclear. Between the trimmed V and J ends, which lost 0 bases and 0 bases, there was a span of 8 bases. The CDR3 runs 14 residues. Germline V gives CDR1 DFQATT, CDR2 SNEGSKA (reference sequence).